This TCR beta chain was profiled in a study of T cells in Graves' hyperthyroidism and ophthalmopathy (dated by TCRdb to between 2018 and 2020). With respect to the entire study: Peripheral blood samples were taken at the time of initial diagnosis, prior to any treatment. The 90 to 100 discovery patients were randomly split 7:3 into training and test sets. The paper reports TCR Vbeta CDR3 sequencing of some 140 peripheral blood samples: 40 or so ophthalmopathy, 75 to 80 hyperthyroidism and 17 progressor patients. In addition, the study compared T-cell repertoires in thyroid tissue and in blood from over 5 Graves' hyperthyroidism patients. TCR V-J signatures able to tell the groups apart were searched for in a discovery cohort of some 100 patients, of whom roughly 42 had Graves' ophthalmopathy and more than 55 had stable Graves' hyperthyroidism. Once sampling was done, hyperthyroidism patients were given methimazole at a starting dose of 30 mg daily, whereas ophthalmopathy patients were given high-dose intravenous methylprednisolone. An independent validation cohort of under 20 hyperthyroidism patients and about 15 patients who later progressed to ophthalmopathy tested prospective prediction of ophthalmopathy. Broader findings and caveats from the paper: Sample size was not statistically predetermined, and investigators were not blinded to group allocation. A model built on a 13 V-J signature distinguished ophthalmopathy from stable hyperthyroidism, reaching about 88% sensitivity and about 81% specificity in cross-validation and 80%/75% in testing. In validation, progression to ophthalmopathy was predicted by the model with 55% to 71% sensitivity and 72% to 85% specificity, a median of roughly 6.4 months before onset. Most expanded thyroid clonotypes (frequency above 0.001) were also found in blood, which suggests that blood repertoires may mirror thyroid immune responses.

Moderately to severely active disease, a Clinical Activity Score of at least 3, a NOSPECS grade of at least 4, and a duration under 3 months were present in ophthalmopathy patients. Patients with uncontrolled infections, other autoimmune diseases, pregnancy or lactation were excluded. Diagnoses were based on clinical symptoms, serum thyroxine and TRAb, thyroid ultrasound and orbital computed tomography. Ficoll-Paque density gradient centrifugation was used to isolate PBMCs from around 10 ml of fresh peripheral blood. Total RNA was extracted with Trizol reagent, and quality was checked on an Agilent 2100 Bioanalyzer. Via the germline V gene (reference sequence), CDR1 is LGHDT and CDR2 YNNKEL. V and J are trimmed by 4 bases and 6 bases, and the gene matches miss 9 bases of the junction. The CDR3 holds 16 amino acids from the cysteine to the phenylalanine. Only the CDR3 DNA is retained, 48 bases long and in frame from the first base.

The TCR beta CDR3 regions were amplified from the RNA transcripts. For the first round of RT-PCR on the TCR CDR3, the HTBI primer set was used together with the Qiagen OneStep RT-PCR kit. A second multiplex PCR round built the libraries, followed by size selection and purification. The libraries were sequenced on an Illumina HiSeq2000 using paired-end 100 bp reads. The authors processed their data as follows. Raw data were processed with SOAPnuke, discarding reads with adapters, uncalled bases, mean Phred below 15, or no exact constant-primer or identifier match. COPE v1.2.5 was used to merge high-quality paired reads, and clonotypes were defined as unique nucleotide sequences. MiTCR v1.1 was used to align the clonotypes against IMGT TRBV, TRBD and TRBJ reference segments. The analysis was restricted to V-J combinations with a frequency above 0.0001, which together covered about 99% of the repertoires. The TCS score was defined as F50 (clonal expansion) divided by E x V (chaos), with BLOSUM62-based TCRdist calculated between CDR3 peptides within each V-J. Welch's t-statistics and random forest reduced fewer than 600 V-J features to 13, which were used in a naive Bayes classifier (R e1071). TCRdb itself trimmed the public reads at Q25 with fastp, ran MiXCR and retained productive beta chains. When rows share a CDR3 protein, they turn into one entry using the most common DNA and genes. The V and J calls were not made by the authors but by TCRdb's processing. Here the sample has about 400,000 distinct CDR3 sequences; around 13% occur a single time. Roughly 21% of the sample is taken by the ten largest.

This clonotype has at least ten counts. What this receptor recognizes is not known. The record has no base qualities; no much larger clone is one base away. In this chain, TRBV3-1 is recombined with TRBJ2-1; 10 central bases correspond to TRBD2. The sequence was obtained from a woman aged 25-40 years with Graves' ophthalmopathy. Specimen: blood. CDR3 reads: CASSRPAGGKANEQFF. Here is the DNA: TGTGCCAGCAGCCGACCAGCGGGGGGGAAGGCCAATGAGCAGTTCTTC.